Sequencing of this T cell receptor (beta chain) was carried out in a study of cytotoxic CD8 clonotypes in ibrutinib-treated CLL. Points on this clone: As yet, its antigen is unknown.

Overall study findings and caveats: Patients showed higher baseline clonality than age-matched healthy donors, and it tracked circulating CD8+ T-cell counts.

V lost 4 bases, J lost 1 base, and 10 bases lay in between. The CDR3 is 14 residues long. Per germline, CDR1 SGHTA and CDR2 FQGTGA. Sequencing sought depths of 1 in 200,000 to 1 in 1 million T cells. Clones were sequenced by immunoSEQ multiplex PCR, and TCRdb holds only the in-frame ones, with some missing. The table shows approximately 100,000 clones, with roughly 80% occurring only once. This clonotype was sampled from a human donor with chronic lymphocytic leukemia. The specimen was PBMCs, collected after 12 months of ibrutinib treatment. The chain is built from TRBV7-3 and TRBJ1-1; D is unresolved. CDR3 amino acids: CASSSGWRNTEAFF. The CDR3 DNA reads TGTGCCAGCAGCTCCGGATGGAGGAACACTGAAGCTTTCTTT.